Given below is one TCR beta chain in context. V was pared by 1 base and J by 1 base, with 18 bases between. There are 18 residues in the CDR3. In germline, CDR1 is MNHNS, CDR2 SASEGT. These data come from a study of blood T cell repertoires in COVID-19. About the study: From the United States, Italy and Spain came samples of acute and convalescent COVID-19.

This table comes from immunoSEQ multiplex PCR, and its TCRdb copy is limited to in-frame clones, with some not included. The sample holds around 50,000 clones, about 90% seen once. The genes are TRBV6-1 and TRBJ2-3; a possible D gene is TRBD2 (6 bases). The TCR was taken from a man between 65 and 80 years old with active COVID-19. The sample was peripheral blood. The CDR3 reads CASSEVGGVRSGTDTQYF. CDR3 DNA sequence: TGTGCCAGCAGTGAAGTTGGAGGGGTTAGAAGTGGCACAGATACGCAGTATTTT.